The 18 T cell receptor beta chains presented below share a single source sample, sequenced in a study of blood T cell repertoires in COVID-19. Libraries were prepared by immunoSEQ multiplex PCR; TCRdb keeps only in-frame clonotypes and omits some of them. The sample includes tens of thousands of clones, roughly 89% of them seen just once. Sequenced input: peripheral blood. These receptors all stem from a human donor in a cohort sampled during active COVID-19.

The J gene is TRBJ2-1, the V gene TRBV7-8; D possibly corresponds to TRBD2 (6 bases). V was trimmed by 8 bases and J by 3 bases, leaving 20 bases between them. CDR3 length: 16 amino acids. Germline assignment: CDR1 SGHVS and CDR2 FQNEAQ. The DNA for the CDR3 is TGTGCCAGCGGCTCCGGATTGTGGACTAACTACAATGAGCAGTTCTTC. Translating it yields CASGSGLWTNYNEQFF. Supplemented by reference TRBV7-8 and TRBJ2-1, the full variable domain reads GAGVSQSPRYKVAKRGQDVALRCDPISGHVSLFWYQQALGQGPEFLTYFQNEAQLDKSGLPSDRFFAERPEGSVSTLKIQRTQQEDSAVYLCASGSGLWTNYNEQFFGPGTRLTVL.

The gene calls are TRBV9 and TRBJ2-7, with 15 nucleotides matching TRBD2. The germline V gene encodes CDR1 SGDLS and CDR2 YYNGEE. V gave up 4 bases and J gave up 1 base; unmatched junction bases: 18. The CDR3 is made up of 21 amino acids. Here the CDR3 DNA reads TGTGCCAGCAGCCACCCAAACCCGGGACTAGCGGGAGGACAAGTTTCCTACGAGCAGTACTTC. Amino acid sequence: CASSHPNPGLAGGQVSYEQYF.

This clone was detected only a few times. V usage is TRBV4-2 and J usage is TRBJ1-2, with 7 bases that match TRBD1. The CDR3 length is 15 residues. Germline V CDR1 and CDR2: LGHNA, YNFKEQ. Trimming at V came to 3 bases and at J to 5 bases, leaving 9 bases not matched to a gene. The CDR3 loop is CASSQKMGQWYGYTF. The CDR3 DNA sequence: TGTGCCAGCAGCCAGAAAATGGGACAGTGGTATGGCTACACCTTC.

This rearrangement joins TRBV19 to TRBJ2-3, with 10 bases matching TRBD1. V trimming: 9 bases; J trimming: 4 bases; junction bases outside the gene matches: 4. This CDR3 has 13 residues. The germline CDR1 and CDR2 sequences are LNHDA and SQIVND (reference sequence). The CDR3 bases are TGTGCCAGCAGGGACAGGGGCTCAGATACGCAGTATTTT. This gives the protein CASRDRGSDTQYF.

The chain carries TRBV19 and TRBJ2-5; D is unresolved. The V gene's germline CDR1 is LNHDA and CDR2 SQIVND (reference sequence). The CDR3 contains 14 residues. V lost 3 bases, J lost 1 base, and 9 bases lay in between. CDR3 in DNA: TGTGCCAGTAGTATGCGAAACAGCCAAGAGACCCAGTACTTC. It yields the protein CASSMRNSQETQYF.

The gene calls are TRBV7-2 and TRBJ2-3; perhaps TRBD1 as D (6 bases). Germline CDR1 is SGHTA and CDR2 is FQGNSA. V was trimmed by 2 bases and J by 0 bases, leaving 12 bases between them. This CDR3 is built from 16 residues. In DNA form, the CDR3 reads TGTGCCAGCAGCTTAACGCCAGGGGCAAGCACAGATACGCAGTATTTT. It yields the protein CASSLTPGASTDTQYF.

The rearrangement links TRBV27 to TRBJ1-4; 8 bases match TRBD1. The V gene's germline CDR1 is MNHEY and CDR2 SMNVEV (reference sequence). V shed 6 bases, J shed 7 bases, and the junction held 4 bases outside the gene matches. The CDR3 extends over 13 amino acids. This CDR3 reads CASSWTGTEKLFF. The CDR3 region has the DNA TGTGCCAGCAGCTGGACAGGGACTGAAAAACTGTTTTTT. The full variable domain, with the rest looked up from reference TRBV27 and TRBJ1-4, is EAQVTQNPRYLITVTGKKLTVTCSQNMNHEYMSWYRQDPGLGLRQIYYSMNVEVTDKGDVPEGYKVSRKEKRNFPLILESPSPNQTSLYFCASSWTGTEKLFFGSGTQLSVL.

The chain carries TRBV5-5 and TRBJ2-5, with D perhaps TRBD2 (5 bases). CDR1 and CDR2 from the germline V gene are SGHKS and YYEKEE (reference sequence). Deletions cut 5 bases from V and 5 bases from J, with 16 bases between. This CDR3 contains 14 residues. The CDR3 bases are TGTGCCAGCAGTGGCGGAGGCCGAGCGGAGACCCAGTACTTC. Translated: CASSGGGRAETQYF.

J is TRBJ2-7 and V is TRBV21-1; TRBD1, as called in the table, went unchecked against the DNA. TRBV21-1 is listed as a pseudogene. The CDR3 totals 14 residues. The CDR3 spells CAGQPGQGAYEQYF. CDR3 DNA: TGTGCCGGTCAACCGGGACAGGGGGCCTACGAGCAGTACTTC.

The chain is built from TRBV28 and TRBJ2-5, with 15 bases aligning to TRBD2. This CDR3 is 16 amino acids long. The trim removed 2 bases at V and 5 bases at J, leaving 3 bases unmatched. Per the germline V gene, CDR1 is MDHEN and CDR2 is SYDVKM. CDR3 amino acids: CASSLRGTSGRETQYF. The CDR3, as DNA: TGTGCCAGCAGTTTAAGAGGGACTAGCGGGAGGGAGACCCAGTACTTC. Full variable domain (remainder filled in from reference TRBV28 and TRBJ2-5): DVKVTQSSRYLVKRTGEKVFLECVQDMDHENMFWYRQDPGLGLRLIYFSYDVKMKEKGDIPEGYSVSREKKERFSLILESASTNQTSMYLCASSLRGTSGRETQYFGPGTRLLVL.

This chain connects TRBV12-3 or TRBV12-4 to TRBJ2-3; the D gene is possibly TRBD1 (6 bases). V shed 6 bases and J shed 4 bases, with 11 bases lying between them. The CDR3 contains 13 residues. CDR3 sequence: CASSSGQPDTQYF. CDR3 DNA: TGTGCCAGCAGCTCAGGACAGCCAGATACGCAGTATTTT.

The CDR3 DNA follows: TGCGCCAGCAGCTCGGGACAGGGCCCCTACGAGCAGTACTTC. This translates into CASSSGQGPYEQYF. The rearrangement uses TRBV5-1 and TRBJ2-7; 9 positions match TRBD1. CDR1 is SGHRS and CDR2 is YFSETQ in the germline V gene. The CDR3 is made up of 14 amino acids. Unmatched junction bases numbered 3, after V lost 3 bases and J lost 2 bases.

The V call is TRBV25-1, the J call TRBJ2-3; 13 nucleotides agree with TRBD2. Germline assignment: CDR1 MGHDK and CDR2 SYGVNS. This CDR3 has 16 amino acids. The junction had 9 bases not matched to a gene; V was cut back by 9 bases and J by 3 bases. The chain's CDR3 is CASIAGLAGETDTQYF. DNA for the CDR3: TGTGCCAGTATCGCTGGACTAGCGGGGGAGACAGATACGCAGTATTTT.

The chain employs TRBV28 and TRBJ1-2; D gene ambiguous. The CDR3 spans 14 residues. V was clipped by 3 bases and J by 4 bases, with 12 bases between them. CDR1 is MDHEN, CDR2 SYDVKM, per germline. The CDR3 bases are TGTGCCAGCAGTTTCTTAGATGGCGGCTATGGCTACACCTTC. This translates into CASSFLDGGYGYTF.

This clone was detected a few times. The CDR3 sequence is CASSFSVGELFF. CDR3 nucleotides: TGTGCCAGCAGTTTTAGCGTCGGGGAGCTGTTTTTT. V usage is TRBV12-3 or TRBV12-4 and J usage is TRBJ2-2; TRBD2 is a possible D gene (5 bases). The CDR3 sequence is 12 residues long. Between the trimmed V and J ends, which lost 3 bases and 7 bases, there was a span of 6 bases.

The rearrangement uses TRBV29-1 and TRBJ1-2, with 8 bases matching TRBD1. CDR1 is SQVTM and CDR2 is ANQGSEA in the germline V gene. The CDR3 extends over 11 amino acids. V lost 7 bases, J lost 6 bases, and 4 bases stayed unmatched. CDR3 in amino acids: CSGRGRDGYTF. CDR3 sequence (DNA): TGCAGCGGCAGGGGGCGAGATGGCTACACCTTC.

J is TRBJ2-1 and V is TRBV21-1; TRBD2 is taken as the D call from the table, unchecked against the DNA. TRBV21-1 is recorded as a pseudogene. The CDR3 has 14 residues. CDR3 bases: TGTGCCAGCAGCACCAGACCCGGGAACCATGAGCAGTTCTTC. Translation: CASSTRPGNHEQFF.

The J gene is TRBJ2-3, the V gene TRBV6-5; D gene ambiguous. V lost 4 bases to trimming and J lost 7 bases, with 6 bases between them. The CDR3 sequence is 11 residues long. Germline CDR1 MNHEY, CDR2 SVGAGI. The CDR3 is CASSSKYTQYF. CDR3 DNA sequence: TGTGCCAGCAGTTCAAAATATACGCAGTATTTT.